Sequencing of this T cell receptor beta chain was carried out in a study of T cells in localized non-small cell lung cancer. The CDR3 sequence is 15 residues long. Germline V gene lookup returns CDR1 MNHNY and CDR2 SVGAGI (reference sequence). Trimming pared 2 bases from V and 3 bases from J, leaving 12 bases between. Points on this clone: Antigen: not known.

Clones were read by immunoSEQ multiplex PCR, and TCRdb kept only the in-frame ones, dropping some. The sample consists of about 24,000 clones, around 88% of them appearing once. Study outcomes and limitations: Sequencing covered just one tumor region, so heterogeneity cannot be ruled out. Higher blood T cell density went with longer overall survival.

The chain is built from TRBV6-6 and TRBJ2-3, with D perhaps matching TRBD1 (5 bases). The source material was peripheral blood, sampled before any cancer treatment. The sequence was obtained from a male donor at least 60 years old with stage II squamous cell lung carcinoma. The CDR3, as DNA: TGTGCCAGCAGTTACGAGAGACAGCTAACAGATACGCAGTATTTT. Translating it yields CASSYERQLTDTQYF.